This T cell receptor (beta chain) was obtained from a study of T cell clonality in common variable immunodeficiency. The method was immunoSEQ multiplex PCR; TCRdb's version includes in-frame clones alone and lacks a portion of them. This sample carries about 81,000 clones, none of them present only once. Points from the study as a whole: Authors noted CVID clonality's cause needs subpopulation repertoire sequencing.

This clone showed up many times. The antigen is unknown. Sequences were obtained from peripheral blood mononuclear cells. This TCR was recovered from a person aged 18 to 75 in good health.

The CDR3 here is CASSQPGPDTQYF. CDR3 DNA, as far as it was read: TGTGCCAGCAGCCAACCAGGGCCAGATACG. The V call is TRBV14, the J call TRBJ2-3; possible D gene TRBD1, 5 bases. The read is 3 residues too short to cover the CDR3 end, so that end is filled in from the germline J gene. CDR3 length equals 13 residues. Germline V gives CDR1 SGHDN, CDR2 FVKESK. Trimming removed 2 bases from V and 4 bases from J, with 7 bases in between.